This entry features one T cell receptor beta chain sequence. Its antigen is as yet unknown. One junction end does not reproduce the germline sequence, and a read error may be involved. The authors made TCR beta cDNA from 500 to 600 ng total RNA with a constant-region primer. Library construction for TCR beta comprised three nested multiplex PCR rounds performed with slightly modified ARM-PCR. Primers for the first two PCR rounds were TRBV1-TRBV30 forward primers and a C-beta reverse primer (roughly 10 cycles per round). TCRdb reanalysed the multiplex PCR reads using MiXCR and keeps one entry per CDR3 protein. This sample carries tens of thousands of distinct CDR3 sequences, over 65% of them seen once, and the ten largest clones take about 30%. This CDR3 is 15 amino acids long. Looked up from germline, CDR1 is MNHEY and CDR2 is SVGAGI. Without any cell sorting, about 18-30 mg of bulk tissue yielded co-extracted RNA and DNA. At sampling, these chronic HBV carriers had received no treatment.

The data derive from a study of tumor-infiltrating lymphocytes in primary liver carcinoma. The overall study: Participating patients were men and women between 30 and 69 years old.

Overall study results and limits: Blood had a significantly lower top-250-clone fraction than tumors did (p = 0.039).

This clonotype originated in a man between 35 and 55 years old with primary liver carcinoma and hepatitis B virus infection. The chain recombines TRBV6-5 with TRBJ1-3; unclear D gene. Sequencing was carried out using liver tumor tissue from sampling region 3. Subset of the sample: tumor region T3, left-lateral pole. CDR3 loop: CASRDDRYTGNTIFF. The DNA of the CDR3 is TGCGCCAGCAGAGACGACCGTTACACTGGAAACACCATATTTTTT.